This entry concerns a single TCR beta chain. This entry belongs to a study of early T cells in non-severe SARS-CoV-2 infection. About the research overall: Sequencing used unsorted whole-blood bulk RNA, so chains lack pairing.

Trimming removed 3 bases at V and 6 bases at J, with 10 bases between. CDR3 length equals 13 residues. Germline assignment: CDR1 LGHNA and CDR2 YNFKEQ. Unique molecular identifiers were affixed to single, distinct cDNA molecules. TCRdb redid the calling of the 5' RACE reads with MiXCR, one entry per CDR3 protein. The sample consists of about 120,000 distinct CDR3 sequences, roughly 12% of them appearing once. This clonotype was sampled from an adult who was a healthcare worker with PCR-confirmed SARS-CoV-2 infection or an uninfected control (not recorded which). This chain links TRBV4-2 with TRBJ2-3, with D perhaps TRBD1 or TRBD2 (5 bases each). The sequenced sample was whole blood, obtained at baseline. DNA of the CDR3: TGTGCCAGCAGCCAGGGACCGGAGGATACGCAGTATTTT. This codes for CASSQGPEDTQYF.